These 2 T cell receptor beta chains were sequenced from one sample in a study of blood T cell repertoires in COVID-19. Repertoires were generated with immunoSEQ multiplex PCR, while TCRdb's copy carries only in-frame clones and drops some. The table records approximately 140,000 clones, 80% to 90% of them present only once. Sequencing was performed on peripheral blood. The origin of the receptors is a man aged 18 to 29 with COVID-19, enrolled during active disease.

The CDR3 sequence is CASSAGGQGNTGELFF. The CDR3 bases are TGTGCCAGCAGCGCAGGGGGGCAGGGGAACACCGGGGAGCTGTTTTTT. The chain carries TRBV13 and TRBJ2-2; the D gene is possibly TRBD1 (7 bases). From germline, CDR1 is PRHDT and CDR2 FYEKMQ (reference sequence). This CDR3 contains 16 residues. Trimming removed 5 bases at V and 1 base at J, with 14 bases between.

J is TRBJ2-5 and V is TRBV28, with D possibly being TRBD2 (5 bases). The CDR3 loop spans 14 amino acids. Germline values: CDR1 MDHEN, CDR2 SYDVKM. V was clipped by 7 bases and J by 5 bases, with 17 bases between them. CDR3 sequence: CASTRIGIAETQYF. DNA for the CDR3: TGTGCCAGCACCCGTATCGGGATTGCGGAGACCCAGTACTTC.